Listed below are T cell receptor beta chains from one sample, sequenced in a study of OX40 agonist ivuxolimab in advanced cancers. The table came from immunoSEQ multiplex PCR; TCRdb's copy has only in-frame clones and leaves some out. The sample lists 100,000 to 130,000 clones; approximately 90% were seen once. Sequenced material: CD4+ or CD8+ T cells sorted from blood, taken in a trial of the OX40 agonist ivuxolimab. These receptors came from an adult with an advanced solid tumor such as melanoma, head and neck, liver or kidney cancer. The CDR3 runs from the conserved cysteine through the conserved F or W. The D gene is left open where the match is weak. A row's size may be missing; if present it is once, few, many or a size class.

TRBV30	TRBD1	TRBJ1-3	once	CAWGTGVSSGNTIYF	TGTGCCTGGGGTACAGGGGTTAGCTCTGGAAACACCATATATTTT
TRBV19	-	TRBJ2-7	-	CATAPLRGTYEQYF	TGTGCCACCGCACCCCTGAGAGGTACCTACGAGCAGTACTTC
TRBV19	TRBD1	TRBJ2-3	-	CASSPHGQGKRDTQYF	TGTGCCAGTAGTCCTCATGGACAGGGAAAACGCGATACGCAGTATTTT
TRBV21-1	-	TRBJ2-7	-	CASSKAGTGAEQYF	TGTGCCAGCAGCAAAGCCGGGACAGGGGCCGAGCAGTACTTC
TRBV19	-	TRBJ2-5	-	CASSKGAQETQYF	TGTGCCAGTAGTAAAGGGGCGCAGGAGACCCAGTACTTC
TRBV10-3	TRBD1	TRBJ1-3	once	CAISLQGSGNTIYF	TGTGCCATCAGCCTACAGGGGTCTGGAAACACCATATATTTT
TRBV5-4	-	TRBJ1-1	-	CASSAGGERVTEAFF	TGTGCCAGCAGCGCTGGAGGGGAGAGGGTCACTGAAGCTTTCTTT
TRBV6-5	-	TRBJ2-7	-	CASSYVRGGDEQYF	TGTGCCAGCAGTTACGTGAGGGGTGGGGACGAGCAGTACTTC
TRBV20-1	-	TRBJ2-1	-	CSVQGSGEQFF	TGCAGCGTACAGGGAAGCGGGGAGCAGTTCTTC
TRBV28	-	TRBJ1-5	once	CASTTGVQPQHF	TGTGCCAGCACTACCGGGGTTCAGCCCCAGCATTTT
TRBV18	-	TRBJ1-2	-	CASSQQGPYGYTF	TGTGCCAGCTCACAACAGGGTCCCTATGGCTACACCTTC
TRBV30	-	TRBJ1-2	-	CAWTQGNYGYTF	TGTGCCTGGACCCAGGGGAACTATGGCTACACCTTC
TRBV10-3	TRBD2	TRBJ2-3	-	CAISELSPSGASTDTQYF	TGTGCCATCAGTGAGCTATCCCCTAGCGGAGCTAGCACAGATACGCAGTATTTT
TRBV6-6	-	TRBJ2-1	-	CASTGLGGTVF	TGTGCCAGCACGGGGTTGGGCGGGACGGTCTTC
TRBV14	-	TRBJ2-3	once	CASGLLADTQYF	TGTGCCAGCGGATTACTTGCAGATACGCAGTATTTT
TRBV11-2	-	TRBJ1-1	-	CASSLGVNTEAFF	TGTGCCAGCAGCTTAGGAGTGAACACTGAAGCTTTCTTT
TRBV19	TRBD1	TRBJ1-3	-	CASTETGPGGNTIYF	TGTGCCAGTACCGAGACAGGGCCCGGTGGAAACACCATATATTTT